Below, one TCR beta chain is given with its context. Using immunoSEQ multiplex PCR, the repertoire was profiled, and TCRdb retains in-frame clones only, with some absent. The sample records roughly 290,000 clones, 90% being singletons. These data originate in a study of blood T cell repertoires in COVID-19. Study details: The study drew acute and convalescent COVID-19 samples from the United States, Italy and Spain. Sources were T cells, B-cell-depleted T cells, or PBMCs; the material itself was cDNA or gDNA.

Enrollees, roughly 18 to 95 years old, lived in about two dozen US areas. This CDR3 is 12 amino acids long. Trimming shortened V by 7 bases and J by 7 bases, and 12 bases separated the two germline ends. The TCR originated in a woman younger than 30 with acute COVID-19. This chain links TRBV12-3 or TRBV12-4 with TRBJ2-3; D remains ambiguous. Material for sequencing was PBMCs or T cells enriched from blood (not recorded which). For the CDR3, the DNA is TGTGCCAGCACCTCCTCGGGTTATACGCAGTATTTT. Protein: CASTSSGYTQYF.